This TCR beta chain comes out of a study of blood T cell repertoires in COVID-19. The wider study: T cells, B-cell-depleted T cells, or PBMCs supplied cDNA or gDNA.

TCRdb keeps only in-frame clones here, not all; method: immunoSEQ multiplex PCR. The sample consists of around 190,000 clones, around four fifths of them appearing once. This clone occurred a few times. What was sequenced was peripheral blood. The clonotype originates from a man in his 70s with active or convalescent COVID-19.

CDR3 region: CASSLAGGRTDTQYF. The CDR3 DNA is TGCGCCAGCTCCCTAGCGGGGGGGCGGACAGATACGCAGTATTTT. V and J are TRBV5-1 and TRBJ2-3, with TRBD2 matching 12 bases. CDR1 is SGHRS and CDR2 is YFSETQ in the germline V gene. V shed 7 bases and J 3 bases; nucleotides not matched to a gene: 6. The CDR3 spans 15 residues.